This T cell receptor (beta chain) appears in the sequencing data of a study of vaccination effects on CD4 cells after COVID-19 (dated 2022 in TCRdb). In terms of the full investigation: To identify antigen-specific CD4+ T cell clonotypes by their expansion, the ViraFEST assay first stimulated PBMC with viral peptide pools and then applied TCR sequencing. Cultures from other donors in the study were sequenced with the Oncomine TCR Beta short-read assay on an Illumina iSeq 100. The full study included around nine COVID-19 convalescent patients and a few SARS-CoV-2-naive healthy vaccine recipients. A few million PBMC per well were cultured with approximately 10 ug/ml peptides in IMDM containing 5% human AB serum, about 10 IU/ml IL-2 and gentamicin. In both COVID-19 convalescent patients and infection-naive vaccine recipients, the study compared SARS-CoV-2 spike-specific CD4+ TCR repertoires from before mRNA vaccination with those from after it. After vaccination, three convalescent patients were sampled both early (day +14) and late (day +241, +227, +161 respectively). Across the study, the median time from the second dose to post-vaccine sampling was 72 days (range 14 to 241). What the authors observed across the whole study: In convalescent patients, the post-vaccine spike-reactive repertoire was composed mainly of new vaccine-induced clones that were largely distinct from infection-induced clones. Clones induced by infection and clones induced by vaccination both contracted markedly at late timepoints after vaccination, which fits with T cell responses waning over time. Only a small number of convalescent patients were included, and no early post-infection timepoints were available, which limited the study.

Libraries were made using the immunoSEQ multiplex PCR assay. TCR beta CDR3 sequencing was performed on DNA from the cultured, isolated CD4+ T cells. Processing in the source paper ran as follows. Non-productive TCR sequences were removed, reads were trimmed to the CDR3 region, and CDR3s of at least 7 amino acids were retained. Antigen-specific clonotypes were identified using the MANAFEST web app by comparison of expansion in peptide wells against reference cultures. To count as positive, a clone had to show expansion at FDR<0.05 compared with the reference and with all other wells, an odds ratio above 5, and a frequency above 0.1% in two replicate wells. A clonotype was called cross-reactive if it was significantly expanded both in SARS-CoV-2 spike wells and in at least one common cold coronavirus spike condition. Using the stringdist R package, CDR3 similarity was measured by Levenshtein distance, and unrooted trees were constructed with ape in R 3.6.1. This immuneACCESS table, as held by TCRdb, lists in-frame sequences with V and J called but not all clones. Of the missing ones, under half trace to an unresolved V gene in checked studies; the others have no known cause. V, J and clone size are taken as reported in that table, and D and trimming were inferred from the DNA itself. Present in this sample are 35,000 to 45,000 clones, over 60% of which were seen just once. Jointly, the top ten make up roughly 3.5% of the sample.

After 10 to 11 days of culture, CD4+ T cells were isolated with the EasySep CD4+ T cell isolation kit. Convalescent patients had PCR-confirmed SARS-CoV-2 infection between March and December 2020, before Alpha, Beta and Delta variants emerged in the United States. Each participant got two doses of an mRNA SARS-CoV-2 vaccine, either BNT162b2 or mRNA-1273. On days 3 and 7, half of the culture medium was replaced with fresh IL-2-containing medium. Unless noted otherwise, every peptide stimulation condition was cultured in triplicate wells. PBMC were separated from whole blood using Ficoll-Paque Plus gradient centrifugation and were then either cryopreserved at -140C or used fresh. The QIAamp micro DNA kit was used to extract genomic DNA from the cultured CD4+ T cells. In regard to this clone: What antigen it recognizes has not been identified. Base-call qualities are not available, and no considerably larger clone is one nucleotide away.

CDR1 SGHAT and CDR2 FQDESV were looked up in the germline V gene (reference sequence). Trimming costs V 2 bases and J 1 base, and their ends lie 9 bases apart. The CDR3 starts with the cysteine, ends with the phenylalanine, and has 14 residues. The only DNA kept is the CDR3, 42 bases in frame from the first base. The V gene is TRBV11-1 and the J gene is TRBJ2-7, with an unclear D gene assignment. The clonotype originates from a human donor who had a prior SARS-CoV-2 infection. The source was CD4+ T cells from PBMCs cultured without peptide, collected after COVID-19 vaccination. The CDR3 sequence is CASSLKVPSYEQYF. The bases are TGTGCCAGCAGCTTAAAAGTCCCGTCCTACGAGCAGTACTTC.